The 2 T cell receptor beta chains in this list originate from one sample, sequenced in a study of blood T cell repertoires in COVID-19. Sequencing used immunoSEQ multiplex PCR; TCRdb keeps in-frame clones, though not all of them. The sample lists over 250,000 clones; more than 90% were seen once. Sequences were obtained from peripheral blood. The receptors derive from a person under 35 with COVID-19, enrolled during active disease.

This chain uses TRBV7-2 with TRBJ1-4; no reliable D call. Trimming removed 5 bases at V and 8 bases at J, with 18 bases between. Germline V lookup: CDR1 SGHTA, CDR2 FQGNSA. The CDR3 contains 15 residues. Here the CDR3 reads CASSPPMRAGEKLFF. The CDR3 coding sequence is TGTGCCAGCAGCCCCCCCATGAGGGCAGGAGAAAAACTGTTTTTT.

This chain joins TRBV23-1 and TRBJ2-7; D is possibly TRBD1 (5 bases). TRBV23-1 is marked as an open reading frame, function uncertain. CDR3 size: 21 residues. V was pared by 1 base and J by 3 bases, with 31 bases between. The CDR3 sequence is CASSQCPGWLKKPTANYEQYF. The CDR3 DNA reads as TGCGCCAGCAGTCAATGCCCAGGGTGGCTAAAAAAACCAACCGCCAACTACGAGCAGTACTTC.